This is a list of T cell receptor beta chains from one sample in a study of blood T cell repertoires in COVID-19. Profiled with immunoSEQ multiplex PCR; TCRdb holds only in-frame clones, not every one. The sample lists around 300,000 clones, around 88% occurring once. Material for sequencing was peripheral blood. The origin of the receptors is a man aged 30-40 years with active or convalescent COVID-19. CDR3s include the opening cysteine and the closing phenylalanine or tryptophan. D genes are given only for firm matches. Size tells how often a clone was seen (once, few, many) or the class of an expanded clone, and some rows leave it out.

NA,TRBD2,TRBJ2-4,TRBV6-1,TGTGCCAGCGGTGGACTAGCGGGAGGAGCCAAAAACATTCAGTACTTC,CASGGLAGGAKNIQYF
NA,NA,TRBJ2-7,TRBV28,TGTGCCAGCAGTTTATGGGTGGGCCTATCTAGCCTCGAGCAGTACTTC,CASSLWVGLSSLEQYF
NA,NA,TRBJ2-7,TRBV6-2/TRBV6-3,TGTGCCAGCAGTTACTCTCAGGGCGCCTACGAGCAGTACTTC,CASSYSQGAYEQYF
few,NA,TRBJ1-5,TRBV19,TGTGCCAGTACCAAGGGAGGTAGCAATCAGCCCCAGCATTTT,CASTKGGSNQPQHF
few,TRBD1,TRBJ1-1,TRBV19,TGTGCCAGTAGCCCGGGACAGGGAGATTTAGAAGCTTTCTTT,CASSPGQGDLEAFF
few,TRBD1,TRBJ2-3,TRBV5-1,TGCGCCAGCAGCTTAAGGGGGCTCACAGATACGCAGTATTTT,CASSLRGLTDTQYF
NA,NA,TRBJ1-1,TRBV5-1,TGCGCCAGCAGCTTCGTAGGAGACACTGAAGCTTTCTTT,CASSFVGDTEAFF
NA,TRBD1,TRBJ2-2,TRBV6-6,TGTGCCAGCAGCTACGACAGGGTAGTCACCGGGGAGCTGTTTTTT,CASSYDRVVTGELFF
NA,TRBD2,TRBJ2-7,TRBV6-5,TGTGCCAGCAGCCCCGGGGTAGCGGGGGTCTACGAGCAGTACTTC,CASSPGVAGVYEQYF
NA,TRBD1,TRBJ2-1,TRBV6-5,TGTGCCAGCATGATAGGGACAGGGGGAAGGGGTCAGTTCTTC,CASMIGTGGRGQFF
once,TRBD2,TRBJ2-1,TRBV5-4,TGTGCCAGCAGCTTGGAATTAGCGGGAGCATATGAGCAGTTCTTC,CASSLELAGAYEQFF
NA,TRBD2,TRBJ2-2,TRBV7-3,TGTGCCAGCAGTCGCTTAGCGGGAGATATCCCCGGGGAGCTGTTTTTT,CASSRLAGDIPGELFF
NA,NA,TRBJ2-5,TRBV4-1,TGCGCCAGCAGCCAAGAAGGCCGGGGGCAAGAGACCCAGTACTTC,CASSQEGRGQETQYF
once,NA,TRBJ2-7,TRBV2,TGTGCCAGCGAGGAGGGGAAAGGATTTCGCGACGAGCAGTACTTC,CASEEGKGFRDEQYF
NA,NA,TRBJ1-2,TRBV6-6,TGTGCCACCCGGGGGGATTTATATGGCTACACCTTC,CATRGDLYGYTF
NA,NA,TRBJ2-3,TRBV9,TGTGCCAGCAGCCCGGACTCGAGGACCACAGATACGCAGTATTTT,CASSPDSRTTDTQYF